A selection of T cell receptor beta chains follows, all from one sample in a study of preoperative IRX-2 immunotherapy in early breast cancer. Repertoires were generated with immunoSEQ multiplex PCR, while TCRdb's copy carries only in-frame clones and drops some. The table has roughly 27,000 clones, about 75% seen once. The input for sequencing was lymph node tissue, taken after IRX-2 immunotherapy. The receptors derive from a human donor with breast cancer. Both conserved end residues are part of each CDR3. Fields, in order: D gene, V gene, J gene, clone size, CDR3 protein, CDR3 DNA. A D gene is named only where the DNA matches it firmly. Not every row has a clone size; where given, it reads once, few, many or a size class.

NA	TRBV19	TRBJ1-1	once	CASSIAGAPNTEAFF	TGTGCCAGTAGTATAGCAGGAGCCCCGAACACTGAAGCTTTCTTT
NA	TRBV10-2	TRBJ1-2	once	CASSGLTNYGYTF	TGCGCCAGCAGCGGACTGACTAACTATGGCTACACCTTC
TRBD2	TRBV5-1	TRBJ2-5	NA	CASSSGGKQETQYF	TGCGCCAGCAGCTCCGGGGGGAAACAAGAGACCCAGTACTTC
NA	TRBV18	TRBJ1-4	NA	CASSPTLLPRINEKLFF	TGTGCCAGCTCACCGACACTGCTTCCAAGGATTAATGAAAAACTGTTTTTT
NA	TRBV15	TRBJ2-7	medium-sized	CATSRDRQSSEQYF	TGTGCCACCAGCAGAGATCGTCAGAGTTCCGAGCAGTACTTC
TRBD1	TRBV11-3	TRBJ1-3	few	CASSPRQGINTIYF	TGTGCCAGCAGCCCAAGACAGGGAATAAACACCATATATTTT
NA	TRBV19	TRBJ2-4	NA	CASSGGGHGVQYF	TGTGCCAGTAGTGGAGGGGGCCACGGGGTTCAGTACTTC
NA	TRBV7-6	TRBJ1-2	once	CASSPIGDGANYGYTF	TGTGCCAGCAGCCCAATCGGAGACGGAGCTAACTATGGCTACACCTTC
NA	TRBV11-3	TRBJ2-5	NA	CASSGDGNTGETQYF	TGTGCCAGCAGCGGGGACGGGAACACGGGTGAGACCCAGTACTTC
NA	TRBV6-8	TRBJ2-7	NA	CASSYSRLLTGEQYF	TGTGCCAGCAGTTACTCGAGACTCTTAACGGGAGAGCAGTACTTC
TRBD1	TRBV6-8	TRBJ1-2	NA	CASIDGSTGGSNYGYTF	TGTGCCAGCATTGACGGATCAACAGGGGGTTCTAACTATGGCTACACCTTC
NA	TRBV19	TRBJ2-6	NA	CASRRVPGPSSGANVLTF	TGTGCCAGTAGGAGGGTTCCAGGGCCTAGCTCTGGGGCCAACGTCCTGACTTTC
NA	TRBV5-1	TRBJ2-5	NA	CASSEPTTVGYQETQYF	TGCGCCAGCAGTGAGCCAACAACGGTTGGGTACCAAGAGACCCAGTACTTC
NA	TRBV6-8	TRBJ2-7	few	CASSYSRPGQYEQYF	TGTGCCAGCAGTTACTCTCGGCCAGGGCAGTACGAGCAGTACTTC
NA	TRBV6-7	TRBJ2-7	NA	CASSEAYEQYF	TGTGCCAGCAGCGAGGCCTACGAGCAGTACTTC
TRBD1	TRBV7-7	TRBJ1-2	NA	CASSPEAPGQGDYGYTF	TGTGCCAGCAGCCCAGAAGCGCCGGGACAGGGTGACTATGGCTACACCTTC
TRBD1	TRBV28	TRBJ1-2	NA	CASSRGGQTNYGYTF	TGTGCCAGCAGCCGAGGGGGACAGACTAACTATGGCTACACCTTC
TRBD1	TRBV12-5	TRBJ1-2	few	CASTYDREDYGYTF	TGTGCCAGCACCTATGACAGGGAAGACTATGGCTACACCTTC
NA	TRBV11-3	TRBJ1-2	NA	CASSLVPEPNYGYTF	TGTGCCAGCAGCTTAGTTCCAGAACCTAACTATGGCTACACCTTC
NA	TRBV6-8	TRBJ2-3	few	CASREGDHLLGTDTQYF	TGTGCCAGCAGGGAAGGGGACCACCTCCTTGGCACAGATACGCAGTATTTT
NA	TRBV1	TRBJ1-3	few	CASSQDHRGPGNTIYF	TGCGCCAGCAGCCAAGATCATAGGGGTCCCGGAAACACCATATATTTT
NA	TRBV6-8	TRBJ2-4	NA	CASWTGVRAKNIQYF	TGTGCCAGCTGGACGGGGGTAAGAGCCAAAAACATTCAGTACTTC
NA	TRBV29-1	TRBJ2-3	NA	CSVEGSVSDTQYF	TGCAGCGTTGAGGGTTCCGTTTCAGATACGCAGTATTTT
NA	TRBV6-8	TRBJ1-1	NA	CASSGGNTEAFF	TGTGCCAGCAGTGGGGGCAACACTGAAGCTTTCTTT
NA	TRBV11-3	TRBJ2-3	NA	CASSLLGVSTDTQYF	TGTGCCAGCAGCTTGCTGGGAGTGAGCACAGATACGCAGTATTTT
TRBD1	TRBV6-8	TRBJ1-5	NA	CASRTTGGSNQPQHF	TGTGCCAGCAGAACCACAGGGGGTAGCAATCAGCCCCAGCATTTT
TRBD2	TRBV6-8	TRBJ2-3	NA	CASSPEGAGVADTQYF	TGTGCCAGCAGTCCCGAGGGAGCGGGAGTGGCAGATACGCAGTATTTT
TRBD1	TRBV11-3	TRBJ2-1	NA	CASSLETGVDEQFF	TGTGCCAGCAGCTTAGAGACAGGGGTCGATGAGCAGTTCTTC
TRBD1	TRBV11-3	TRBJ2-7	NA	CASSPGQGISYEQYF	TGTGCCAGCAGCCCGGGACAGGGGATCTCCTACGAGCAGTACTTC
TRBD1	TRBV19	TRBJ2-7	NA	CASSPTGTGGDEQYF	TGTGCCAGTAGTCCCACCGGGACAGGGGGCGACGAGCAGTACTTC
NA	TRBV19	TRBJ1-2	few	CASSIIRDHTKGYTF	TGTGCCAGTAGTATAATAAGGGACCACACTAAAGGCTACACCTTC
NA	TRBV7-4	TRBJ1-5	NA	CASSLFSRDTIPQHF	TGTGCCAGCAGCTTGTTTTCCCGAGACACAATACCCCAGCATTTT
NA	TRBV18	TRBJ1-1	once	CASSPRYDTEAFF	TGTGCCAGCTCACCCCGGTATGACACTGAAGCTTTCTTT
TRBD1	TRBV15	TRBJ2-3	NA	CATSSGTGGTLSTDTQYF	TGTGCCACCAGCTCGGGGACAGGGGGGACTCTTAGCACAGATACGCAGTATTTT
NA	TRBV14	TRBJ1-5	NA	CASSRQALGAQHF	TGTGCCAGCAGCCGACAGGCCCTAGGGGCCCAGCATTTT
TRBD1	TRBV23-1	TRBJ2-5	NA	CASRHRTGVLETQYF	TGCGCCAGCAGGCACCGGACAGGCGTTTTGGAGACCCAGTACTTC
TRBD1	TRBV6-8	TRBJ2-6	NA	CASSTPGQGTAGANVLTF	TGTGCCAGCAGTACACCGGGACAGGGTACCGCTGGGGCCAACGTCCTGACTTTC
NA	TRBV30	TRBJ2-6	NA	CAWSVPPAGAGANVLTF	TGTGCCTGGAGTGTACCTCCCGCCGGGGCTGGGGCCAACGTCCTGACTTTC
TRBD1	TRBV7-6	TRBJ2-7	once	CASSRGTGGPYEQYF	TGTGCCAGCAGCAGAGGGACAGGGGGACCCTACGAGCAGTACTTC
NA	TRBV11-3	TRBJ2-7	NA	CASSLGTGSYEQYF	TGTGCCAGCAGCTTAGGGACGGGCTCCTACGAGCAGTACTTC